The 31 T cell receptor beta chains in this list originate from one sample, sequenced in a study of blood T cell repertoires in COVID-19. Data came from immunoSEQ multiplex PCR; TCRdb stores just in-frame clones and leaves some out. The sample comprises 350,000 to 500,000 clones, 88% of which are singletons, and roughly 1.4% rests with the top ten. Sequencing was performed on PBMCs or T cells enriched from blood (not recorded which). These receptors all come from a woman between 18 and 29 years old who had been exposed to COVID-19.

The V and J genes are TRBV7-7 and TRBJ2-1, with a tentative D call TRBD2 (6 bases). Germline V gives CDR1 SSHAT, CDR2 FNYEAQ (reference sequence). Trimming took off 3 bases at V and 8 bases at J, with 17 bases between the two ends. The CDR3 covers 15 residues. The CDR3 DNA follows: TGTGCCAGCAGCTTCGAGGTGGGGGGTCTCGATGAGCAGTTCTTC. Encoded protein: CASSFEVGGLDEQFF.

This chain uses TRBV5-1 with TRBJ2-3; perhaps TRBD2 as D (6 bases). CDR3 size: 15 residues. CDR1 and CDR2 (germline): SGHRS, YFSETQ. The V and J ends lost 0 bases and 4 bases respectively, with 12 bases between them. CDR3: CASSLASGVPDTQYF. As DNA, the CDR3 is TGCGCCAGCAGCTTGGCCTCGGGGGTTCCAGATACGCAGTATTTT. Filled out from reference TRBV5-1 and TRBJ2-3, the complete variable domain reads KAGVTQTPRYLIKTRGQQVTLSCSPISGHRSVSWYQQTPGQGLQFLFEYFSETQRNKGNFPGRFSGRQFSNSRSEMNVSTLELGDSALYLCASSLASGVPDTQYFGPGTRLTVL.

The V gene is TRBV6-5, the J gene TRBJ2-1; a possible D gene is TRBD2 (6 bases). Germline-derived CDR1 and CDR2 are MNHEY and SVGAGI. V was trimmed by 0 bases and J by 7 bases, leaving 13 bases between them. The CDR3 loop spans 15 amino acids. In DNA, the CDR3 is TGTGCCAGCAGTTACTCGACCGGGAGCCTAAATGAGCAGTTCTTC. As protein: CASSYSTGSLNEQFF.

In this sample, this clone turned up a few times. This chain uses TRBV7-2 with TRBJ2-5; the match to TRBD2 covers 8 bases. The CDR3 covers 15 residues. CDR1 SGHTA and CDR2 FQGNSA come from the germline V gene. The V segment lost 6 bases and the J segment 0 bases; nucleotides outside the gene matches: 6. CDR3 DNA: TGTGCCAGCAGGCCCTATAGCGGGGACCAAGAGACCCAGTACTTC. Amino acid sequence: CASRPYSGDQETQYF.

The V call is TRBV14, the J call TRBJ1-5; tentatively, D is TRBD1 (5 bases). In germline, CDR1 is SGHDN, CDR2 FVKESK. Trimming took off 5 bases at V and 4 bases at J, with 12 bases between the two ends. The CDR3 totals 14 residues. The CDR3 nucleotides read TGTGCCAGCAGCGACGGACGGACAAATCAGCCCCAGCATTTT. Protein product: CASSDGRTNQPQHF.

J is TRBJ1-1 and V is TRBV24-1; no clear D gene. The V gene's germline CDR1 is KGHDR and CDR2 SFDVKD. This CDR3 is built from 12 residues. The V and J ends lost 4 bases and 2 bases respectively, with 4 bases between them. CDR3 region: CATSDGNTEAFF. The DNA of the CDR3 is TGTGCCACCAGTGACGGTAACACTGAAGCTTTCTTT.

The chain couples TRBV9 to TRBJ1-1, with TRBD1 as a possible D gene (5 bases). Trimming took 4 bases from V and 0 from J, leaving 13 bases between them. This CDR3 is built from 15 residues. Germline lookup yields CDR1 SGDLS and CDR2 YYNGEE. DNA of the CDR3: TGTGCCAGCAGCCCGGGACTTAAGATGAACACTGAAGCTTTCTTT. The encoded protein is CASSPGLKMNTEAFF.

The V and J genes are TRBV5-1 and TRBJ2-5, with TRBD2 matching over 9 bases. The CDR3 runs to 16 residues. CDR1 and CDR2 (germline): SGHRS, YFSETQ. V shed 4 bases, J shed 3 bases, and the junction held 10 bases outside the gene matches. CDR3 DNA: TGCGCCAGCAGCGAGCATATAGCGGGGGAAAAAGAGACCCAGTACTTC. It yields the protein CASSEHIAGEKETQYF.

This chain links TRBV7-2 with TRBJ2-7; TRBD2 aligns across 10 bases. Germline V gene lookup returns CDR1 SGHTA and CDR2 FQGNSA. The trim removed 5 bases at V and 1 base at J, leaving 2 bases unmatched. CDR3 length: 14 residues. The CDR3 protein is CASSLLAGSYEQYF. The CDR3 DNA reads TGTGCCAGCAGCCTACTAGCGGGGTCCTACGAGCAGTACTTC.

CDR3 loop: CASSLDRGRDEQYF. CDR3 bases: TGTGCCAGCAGCCTCGACAGGGGACGGGACGAGCAGTACTTC. The chain joins TRBV28 to TRBJ2-7; 8 bases are shared with TRBD1. J was trimmed by 5 bases and V by 6 bases; bases with no gene match: 9. Germline CDR1 reads MDHEN; CDR2 reads SYDVKM. The length of the CDR3 is 14 residues.

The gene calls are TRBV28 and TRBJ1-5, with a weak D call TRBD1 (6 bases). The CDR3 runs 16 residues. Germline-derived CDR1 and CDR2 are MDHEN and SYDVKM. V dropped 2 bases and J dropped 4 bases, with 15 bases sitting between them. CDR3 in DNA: TGTGCCAGCAGTTTAGTGAAGGACAGCCCGAATCAGCCCCAGCATTTT. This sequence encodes CASSLVKDSPNQPQHF. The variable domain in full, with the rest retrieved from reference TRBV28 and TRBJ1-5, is DVKVTQSSRYLVKRTGEKVFLECVQDMDHENMFWYRQDPGLGLRLIYFSYDVKMKEKGDIPEGYSVSREKKERFSLILESASTNQTSMYLCASSLVKDSPNQPQHFGDGTRLSIL.

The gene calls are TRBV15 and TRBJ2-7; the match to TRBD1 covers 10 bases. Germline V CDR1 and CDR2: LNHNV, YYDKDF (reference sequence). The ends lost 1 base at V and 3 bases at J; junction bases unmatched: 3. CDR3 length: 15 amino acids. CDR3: CATSRGDRGVYEQYF. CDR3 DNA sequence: TGTGCCACCAGCAGAGGGGACAGGGGCGTCTACGAGCAGTACTTC. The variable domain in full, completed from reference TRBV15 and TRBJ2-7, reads DAMVIQNPRYQVTQFGKPVTLSCSQTLNHNVMYWYQQKSSQAPKLLFHYYDKDFNNEADTPDNFQSRRPNTSFCFLDIRSPGLGDTAMYLCATSRGDRGVYEQYFGPGTRLTVT.

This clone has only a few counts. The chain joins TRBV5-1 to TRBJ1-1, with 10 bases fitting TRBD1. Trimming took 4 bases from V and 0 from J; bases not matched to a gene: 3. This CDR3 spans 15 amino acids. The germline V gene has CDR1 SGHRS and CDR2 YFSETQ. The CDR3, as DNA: TGCGCCAGCAGCGACGGACAGGGGGTGAACACTGAAGCTTTCTTT. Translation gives CASSDGQGVNTEAFF.

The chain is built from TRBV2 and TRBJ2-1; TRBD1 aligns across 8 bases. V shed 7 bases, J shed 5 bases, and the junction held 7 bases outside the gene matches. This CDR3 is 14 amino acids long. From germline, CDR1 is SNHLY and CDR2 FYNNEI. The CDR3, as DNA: TGTGCCAGCAAAGCAGGGGGCGGGAACAATGAGCAGTTCTTC. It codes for CASKAGGGNNEQFF. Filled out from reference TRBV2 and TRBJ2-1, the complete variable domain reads EPEVTQTPSHQVTQMGQEVILRCVPISNHLYFYWYRQILGQKVEFLVSFYNNEISEKSEIFDDQFSVERPDGSNFTLKIRSTKLEDSAMYFCASKAGGGNNEQFFGPGTRLTVL.

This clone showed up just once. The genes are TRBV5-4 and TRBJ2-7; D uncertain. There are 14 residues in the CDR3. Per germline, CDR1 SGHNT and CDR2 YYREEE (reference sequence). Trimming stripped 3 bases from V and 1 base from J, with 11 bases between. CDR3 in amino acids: CASSSAPTSYEQYF. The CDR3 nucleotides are TGTGCCAGCAGCTCCGCTCCTACTTCCTACGAGCAGTACTTC.

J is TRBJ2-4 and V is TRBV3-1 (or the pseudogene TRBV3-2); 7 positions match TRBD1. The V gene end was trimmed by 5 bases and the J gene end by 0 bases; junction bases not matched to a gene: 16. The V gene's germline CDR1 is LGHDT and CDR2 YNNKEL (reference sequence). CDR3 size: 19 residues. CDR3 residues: CASSTLRDRHVVAKNIQYF. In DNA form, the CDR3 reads TGTGCCAGCAGCACTCTCCGGGACAGACATGTTGTAGCCAAAAACATTCAGTACTTC.

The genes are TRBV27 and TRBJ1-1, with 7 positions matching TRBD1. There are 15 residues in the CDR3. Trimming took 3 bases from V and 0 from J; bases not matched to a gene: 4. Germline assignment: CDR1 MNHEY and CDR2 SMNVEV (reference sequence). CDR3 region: CASSFRTGLNTEAFF. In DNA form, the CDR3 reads TGTGCCAGCAGTTTCCGGACAGGTTTGAACACTGAAGCTTTCTTT.

CDR3: CASRPSGGNIQYF. The CDR3 DNA follows: TGTGCCAGCAGGCCTAGCGGGGGAAACATTCAGTACTTC. This chain joins TRBV28 and TRBJ2-4, with 10 nucleotides matching TRBD2. The CDR3 has 13 residues. V trimming: 6 bases; J trimming: 6 bases; junction bases outside the gene matches: 2. Germline values: CDR1 MDHEN, CDR2 SYDVKM.

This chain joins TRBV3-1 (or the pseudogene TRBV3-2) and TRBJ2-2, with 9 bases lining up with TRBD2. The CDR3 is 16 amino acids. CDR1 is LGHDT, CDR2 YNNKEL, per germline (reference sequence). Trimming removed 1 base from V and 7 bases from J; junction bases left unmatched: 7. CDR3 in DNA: TGTGCCAGCAGCCAAGTAGCGGGGGTTGCTTACGGGGAGCTGTTTTTT. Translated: CASSQVAGVAYGELFF.

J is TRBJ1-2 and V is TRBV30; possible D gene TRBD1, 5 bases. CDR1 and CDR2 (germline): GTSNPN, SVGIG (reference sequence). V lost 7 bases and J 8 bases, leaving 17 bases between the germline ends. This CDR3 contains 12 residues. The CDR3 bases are TGTGCCTACCAAAAGACAGCTTGGGGCTACACCTTC. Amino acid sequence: CAYQKTAWGYTF.

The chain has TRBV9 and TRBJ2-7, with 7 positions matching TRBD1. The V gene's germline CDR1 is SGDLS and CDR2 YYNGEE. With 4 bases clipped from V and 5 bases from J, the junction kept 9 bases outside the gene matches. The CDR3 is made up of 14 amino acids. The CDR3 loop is CASSSEDRVHEQYF. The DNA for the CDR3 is TGTGCCAGCAGCTCTGAAGACAGGGTACACGAGCAGTACTTC.

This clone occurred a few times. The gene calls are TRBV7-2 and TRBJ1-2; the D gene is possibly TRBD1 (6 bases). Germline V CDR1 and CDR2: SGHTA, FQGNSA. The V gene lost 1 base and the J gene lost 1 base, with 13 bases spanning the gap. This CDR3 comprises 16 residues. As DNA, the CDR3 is TGTGCCAGCAGCTTAGGGGGTGGGGGCTATAACTATGGCTACACCTTC. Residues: CASSLGGGGYNYGYTF.

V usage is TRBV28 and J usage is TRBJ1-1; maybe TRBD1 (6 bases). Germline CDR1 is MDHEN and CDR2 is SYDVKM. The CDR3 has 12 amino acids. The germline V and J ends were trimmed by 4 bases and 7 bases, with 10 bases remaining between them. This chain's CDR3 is CASSSDRYEAFF. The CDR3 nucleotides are TGTGCCAGCAGTTCAGACAGGTATGAAGCTTTCTTT.

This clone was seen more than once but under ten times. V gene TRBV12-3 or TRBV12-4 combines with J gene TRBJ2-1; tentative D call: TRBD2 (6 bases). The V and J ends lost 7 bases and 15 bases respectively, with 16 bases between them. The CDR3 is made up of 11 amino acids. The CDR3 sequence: CASTSGTLRFF. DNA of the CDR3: TGTGCCAGCACCTCCGGGACTTTAAGGTTCTTC.

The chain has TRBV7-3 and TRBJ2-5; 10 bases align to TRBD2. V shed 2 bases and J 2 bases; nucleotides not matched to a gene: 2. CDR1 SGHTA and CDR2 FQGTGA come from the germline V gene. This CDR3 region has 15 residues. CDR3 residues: CASSLLAGAQETQYF. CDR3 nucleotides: TGTGCCAGCAGCTTACTAGCGGGGGCACAAGAGACCCAGTACTTC.

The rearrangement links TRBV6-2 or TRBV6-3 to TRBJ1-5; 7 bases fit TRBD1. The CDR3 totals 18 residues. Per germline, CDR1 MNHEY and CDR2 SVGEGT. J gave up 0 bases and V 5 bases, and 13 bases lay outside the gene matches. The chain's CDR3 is CASSRDSFAESSNQPQHF. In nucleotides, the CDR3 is TGTGCCAGCAGTCGGGACAGCTTCGCCGAGTCTAGCAATCAGCCCCAGCATTTT.

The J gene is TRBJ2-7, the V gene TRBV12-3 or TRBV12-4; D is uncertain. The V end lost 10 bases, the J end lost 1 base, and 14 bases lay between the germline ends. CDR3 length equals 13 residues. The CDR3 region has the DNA TGTGCCATCATACCCGGGTATTCCTACGAGCAGTACTTC. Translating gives CAIIPGYSYEQYF.

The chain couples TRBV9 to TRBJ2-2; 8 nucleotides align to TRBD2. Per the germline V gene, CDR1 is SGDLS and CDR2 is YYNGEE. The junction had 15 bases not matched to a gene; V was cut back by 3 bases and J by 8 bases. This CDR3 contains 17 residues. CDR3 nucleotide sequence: TGTGCCAGCAGCGCACCCGGGGGGGCCGTTGTTCCGGGGGAGCTGTTTTTT. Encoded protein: CASSAPGGAVVPGELFF.

CDR3 loop: CASSGRDYETQYF. Here the CDR3 DNA reads TGTGCCAGCAGCGGCCGGGACTACGAGACCCAGTACTTC. The rearrangement links TRBV9 to TRBJ2-5, with 7 bases lining up with TRBD2. This CDR3 is built from 13 residues. V gave up 3 bases and J gave up 5 bases; unmatched junction bases: 4. In germline, CDR1 is SGDLS, CDR2 YYNGEE.

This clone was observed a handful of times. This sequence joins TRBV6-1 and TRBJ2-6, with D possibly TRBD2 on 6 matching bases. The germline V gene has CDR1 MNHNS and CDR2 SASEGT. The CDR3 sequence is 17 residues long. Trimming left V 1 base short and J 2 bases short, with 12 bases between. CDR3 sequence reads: CASSEVGGGTGANVLTF. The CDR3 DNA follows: TGTGCCAGCAGTGAAGTCGGGGGTGGGACTGGGGCCAACGTCCTGACTTTC.

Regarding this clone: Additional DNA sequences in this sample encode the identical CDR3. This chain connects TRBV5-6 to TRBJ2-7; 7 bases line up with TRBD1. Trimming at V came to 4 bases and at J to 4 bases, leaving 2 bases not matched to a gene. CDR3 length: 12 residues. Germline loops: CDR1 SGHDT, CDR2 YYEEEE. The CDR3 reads CASSLGQYEQYF. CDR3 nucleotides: TGTGCCAGCAGCCTGGGACAGTACGAGCAGTACTTC.